Following are 2 T cell receptor beta chains from one sample sequenced in a study of patients and donors after allogeneic stem cell transplantation. TCRdb reprocessed the RT-PCR reads with MiXCR, giving one entry per CDR3 protein. This sample yields 150,000 to 200,000 distinct CDR3 sequences, of which about a quarter are seen a single time; roughly 27% belongs to the top ten. Specimen: blood, either unsorted or a sorted T cell fraction (not recorded which). The receptor source for this set is a human donor who was either an allogeneic HSCT recipient or a stem cell or donor lymphocyte infusion donor (not recorded which). It is not recorded whose cells these are; they may come from a transplant donor.

This clonotype was detected only a few times. The chain combines TRBV4-1 with TRBJ1-2; TRBD1 matches 9 bases. The germline V gene has CDR1 MGHRA and CDR2 YSYEKL. This CDR3 contains 14 residues. Trimming at V came to 2 bases and at J to 5 bases, leaving 3 bases not matched to a gene. CDR3 amino acids: CASSQTGTGYGYTF. The CDR3 DNA is TGCGCCAGCAGCCAAACCGGGACAGGGTATGGCTACACCTTC.

A single count supports this clonotype. No conserved phenylalanine or tryptophan is present at the end of the CDR3, so a read error is the likely explanation. The chain combines TRBV12-3 or TRBV12-4 with TRBJ1-6; 8 positions match TRBD1. The CDR3 runs 15 residues. Germline trimming cut 6 bases from V and 6 bases from J; bases unmatched to any gene: 7. The CDR3 here is CASSGQGRINSPLHS. Written as DNA, the CDR3 is TGTGCCAGCAGCGGACAGGGAAGGATTAATTCACCCCTCCACTCT.